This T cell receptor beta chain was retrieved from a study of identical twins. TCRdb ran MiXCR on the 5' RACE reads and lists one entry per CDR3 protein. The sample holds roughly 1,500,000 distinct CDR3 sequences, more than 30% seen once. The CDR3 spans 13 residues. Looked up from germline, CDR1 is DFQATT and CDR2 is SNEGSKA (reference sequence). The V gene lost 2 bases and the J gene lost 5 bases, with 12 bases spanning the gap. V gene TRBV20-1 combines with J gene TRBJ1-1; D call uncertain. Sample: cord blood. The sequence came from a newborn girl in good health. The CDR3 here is CSARKGSGTEAFF. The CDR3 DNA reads TGCAGTGCTAGAAAGGGTTCGGGAACTGAAGCTTTCTTT.